Given below is one T cell receptor beta chain in context. Its antigen has not been determined. A junction end diverges from the germline sequence, so it may reflect a read error. Blood RNA was extracted from unsorted whole blood with TRIzol reagent; germline DNA came from the DNeasy Blood & Tissue kit. At the time of sampling, the patients had chronic HBV infection and had not received any treatment. Roughly 3.9 milliliters of peripheral blood were collected into K2EDTA tubes before surgery. The sample comes from a study of tumor-infiltrating lymphocytes in primary liver carcinoma (dated by TCRdb to the late 2010s). Concerning the study at large: Between late 2015 and 2016, roughly 5 patients in China with histopathologically diagnosed primary liver carcinoma had their tumors surgically resected. The five patients had tumors of stage T1-T3 N0M0, with maximum diameters ranging from roughly 4.2 to 10 cm. Reproducibility between technical replicate repertoires was high, with correlation coefficients above 0.95 and mean shared-clone rates about 0.9. Each sample produced about 3.5 to 7.5 million productive TCRbeta reads, and read depth showed no significant difference between tissue types. A total of approximately 35 specimens from 5 patients, comprising about 25 tumor regions, 5 adjacent noncancerous liver tissues and 5 peripheral blood samples, were covered by TCRbeta repertoire sequencing. Of the five patients, three men and two women aged 30 to 69 years, four had hepatocellular carcinoma and one had combined HCC and intrahepatic cholangiocarcinoma. The study combined TCRbeta repertoire sequencing, expression microarrays and whole-exome sequencing across five regions of each liver tumor, with adjacent normal tissue and blood.

The CDR3, cysteine through phenylalanine, is 14 amino acids long. The retained sequence is limited to the CDR3, 42 bases, with the frame set at the first base. Taken from the germline V gene, the CDR1 and CDR2 loops are SGHAT and FQNNGV. TCRbeta-specific cDNA was reverse-transcribed from about 500 ng total RNA using a constant-region primer and ProtoScript II reverse transcriptase. Construction of the TCRbeta libraries relied on three nested rounds of multiplex PCR, following a slightly modified ARM-PCR procedure. Each of the first two PCR rounds ran for nine to eleven cycles and used multiplex TRBV1-TRBV30 forward primers together with a Cbeta reverse primer. Sample barcodes and Illumina adapters were attached in a final 25-cycle PCR using Deep VentR polymerase. Before sequencing, amplicons of 200-500 bp were purified from gel using a QIAquick gel extraction kit. The TCRbeta amplicons were sequenced with 250-bp paired-end reads on an Illumina HiSeq 2500. Per the authors' processing: To recover full CDR3 sequences, reads were quality-trimmed using Trimmomatic v0.33 and paired reads were then merged using FLASH v1.2.11. V, D and J germline segments were assigned to the rearranged TCRbeta sequences by MiGEC v1.2.1b. Clonotype statistics, along with Shannon-Wiener diversity indices, were calculated using VDJtools v1.0.0. To cut down on sampling bias, every analysis after diversity analysis relied on just the 250 most abundant clonotypes from each sample. The public reads were quality trimmed at Q25 with fastp and then assembled into clones with MiXCR by TCRdb, keeping productive beta chains. Identical CDR3 protein sequences are pooled into one entry, listed with their most common genes and DNA. TCRdb assigned the V and J calls; the authors' analysis was not used. The sample contains about 180,000 distinct CDR3 sequences, 50% to 75% of them found a single time. The top ten clones comprise 65% to 80% of the sample.

Study-level results and caveats: Because the samples were bulk and unsorted, CD4+ and CD8+ T cell repertoires could not be compared. Compared with blood, tumors had a significantly larger share of the repertoire taken up by the top 250 clones (p = 0.039). Only the TCR beta chain was sequenced, so true repertoire diversity is likely underestimated because unpaired alpha chains were not captured. Repertoire overlap was found to be higher between tumor regions (mean roughly 35%) than between tumor-adjacent (approximately 17%) or tumor-blood (14%) pairs, consistent with antigen-driven expansion. The study included only a handful of patients, and the authors note findings should be validated in a larger study.

The clonotype was recovered from a middle-aged man with primary liver carcinoma and hepatitis B virus infection. The chain is made from TRBV11-2 and TRBJ1-1; TRBD1 might be the D gene, on 6 matching bases. The specimen was peripheral blood. The bases are TGTGCCTGTGGGGTAGGGGGGTCTCTGGCTGAAGCTCTCTTT. Its amino acids are CACGVGGSLAEALF.